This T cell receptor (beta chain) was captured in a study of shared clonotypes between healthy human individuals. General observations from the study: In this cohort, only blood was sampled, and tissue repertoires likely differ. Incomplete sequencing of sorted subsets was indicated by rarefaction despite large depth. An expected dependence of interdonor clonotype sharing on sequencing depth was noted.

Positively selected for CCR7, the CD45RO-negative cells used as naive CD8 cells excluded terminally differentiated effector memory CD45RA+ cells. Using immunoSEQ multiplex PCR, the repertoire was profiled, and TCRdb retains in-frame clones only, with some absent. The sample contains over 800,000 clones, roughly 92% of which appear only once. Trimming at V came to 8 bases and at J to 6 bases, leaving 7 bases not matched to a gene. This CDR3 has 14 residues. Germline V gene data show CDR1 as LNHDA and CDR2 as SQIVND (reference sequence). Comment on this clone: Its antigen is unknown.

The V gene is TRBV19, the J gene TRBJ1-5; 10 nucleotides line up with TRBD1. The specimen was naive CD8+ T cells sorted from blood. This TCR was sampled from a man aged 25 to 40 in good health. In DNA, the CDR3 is TGTGCCAGTCTGACAGGGGGCGCGGGTCAGCCCCAGCATTTT. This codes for CASLTGGAGQPQHF. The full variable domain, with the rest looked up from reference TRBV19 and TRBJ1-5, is DGGITQSPKYLFRKEGQNVTLSCEQNLNHDAMYWYRQDPGQGLRLIYYSQIVNDFQKGDIAEGYSVSREKKESFPLTVTSAQKNPTAFYLCASLTGGAGQPQHFGDGTRLSIL.